The 26 T cell receptor beta chains below all came from one sample that was sequenced in a study of OX40 agonist ivuxolimab in advanced cancers. Assay used: immunoSEQ multiplex PCR; TCRdb lists only in-frame clones, some missing. The sample lists tens of thousands of clones; 75% to 90% were seen once. Specimen: CD4+ or CD8+ T cells sorted from blood, collected in a trial of the OX40 agonist ivuxolimab. These receptors all stem from an adult with an advanced solid tumor such as melanoma, head and neck, liver or kidney cancer.

The V and J genes are TRBV5-1 and TRBJ2-7, with TRBD2 as a possible D gene (5 bases). Germline lookup yields CDR1 SGHRS and CDR2 YFSETQ. V lost 4 bases and J 3 bases, leaving 11 bases between the germline ends. This CDR3 spans 13 amino acids. In DNA form, the CDR3 reads TGCGCCAGCAGCCTGGACTGGGGCTACGAGCAGTACGTC. Residues: CASSLDWGYEQYV.

The CDR3 region has the DNA TGTGCCAGTCAACGTGGAGGGGGGAGGCGAGAAGAAAAACTGTTTTTT. It is translated as CASQRGGGRREEKLFF. The chain is built from TRBV19 and TRBJ1-4; TRBD1 might be the D (6 bases). The CDR3 extends over 16 amino acids. Germline V lookup: CDR1 LNHDA, CDR2 SQIVND (reference sequence). Trimming removed 8 bases at V and 8 bases at J, with 24 bases between.

A note on this clone: Other DNA sequences in the sample encode the same CDR3. Here the CDR3 reads CASSLRGGYGYTF. CDR3 in DNA: TGTGCCAGCAGTTTGAGGGGGGGCTATGGCTACACCTTC. The rearrangement joins TRBV27 to TRBJ1-2; possible D gene TRBD1, 6 bases. CDR1 MNHEY and CDR2 SMNVEV come from the germline V gene (reference sequence). CDR3 length: 13 residues. Deletions cut 3 bases from V and 4 bases from J, with 9 bases between.

The chain combines TRBV19 with TRBJ1-6; tentative D call: TRBD1 (5 bases). The ends were cut back, 6 bases at V and 0 bases at J, with 15 bases in the middle. Germline assignment: CDR1 LNHDA and CDR2 SQIVND (reference sequence). The CDR3 runs to 17 residues. The CDR3, as DNA: TGTGCCAGTAGCCGAAAAACAGGCGACTCCTATAATTCACCCCTCCACTTT. Translated, it gives CASSRKTGDSYNSPLHF.

This rearrangement joins TRBV14 to TRBJ1-1; tentatively, D is TRBD1 (5 bases). This CDR3 has 14 amino acids. Germline assignment: CDR1 SGHDN and CDR2 FVKESK. The V end lost 1 base, the J end lost 4 bases, and 10 bases lay between the germline ends. CDR3: CASSQAVGGTEAFF. The CDR3 DNA reads TGTGCCAGCAGCCAAGCGGTTGGGGGCACTGAAGCTTTCTTT.

The genes are TRBV12-5 and TRBJ2-2; D is possibly TRBD1 or TRBD2 (5 bases each). The CDR3 runs to 14 residues. V lost 8 bases and J 7 bases, leaving 17 bases between the germline ends. The germline V gene has CDR1 LGHNT and CDR2 FRNRAP. CDR3 residues: CASSPEGLVGELFF. The CDR3 nucleotides read TGTGCTAGTAGCCCAGAGGGGCTTGTCGGGGAGCTGTTTTTT.

There are a few counts of this clone. This chain uses TRBV7-2 with TRBJ1-5; D unresolved. Germline V gene sequence: CDR1 SGHTA, CDR2 FQGNSA. Trimming took 2 bases from V and 6 from J, leaving 8 bases between them. The CDR3 is made up of 13 amino acids. CDR3 in DNA: TGTGCCAGCAGCTTAACTATTGGTCAGCCCCAGCATTTT. Protein product: CASSLTIGQPQHF.

The CDR3 is CASSLPGQGGRHEQYF. In nucleotides, the CDR3 is TGTGCCAGCAGCTTACCCGGACAGGGTGGGAGGCACGAGCAGTACTTC. The chain carries TRBV5-8 and TRBJ2-7; 8 nucleotides agree with TRBD1. The CDR3 has 16 residues. The V segment lost 2 bases and the J segment 5 bases; nucleotides outside the gene matches: 12. CDR1 and CDR2 from the germline V gene are SGHTS and YDEGEE.

This rearrangement joins TRBV5-1 to TRBJ2-1, with D maybe TRBD1 (6 bases). This CDR3 region has 14 residues. The germline V and J ends were trimmed by 4 bases and 2 bases, with 10 bases remaining between them. The germline CDR1 and CDR2 sequences are SGHRS and YFSETQ. The CDR3 coding sequence is TGCGCCAGCAGCCAGGACAGTACCTACAATGAGCAGTTCTTC. It encodes CASSQDSTYNEQFF.

The genes are TRBV5-1 and TRBJ1-2; D is possibly TRBD1 (6 bases). From germline, CDR1 is SGHRS and CDR2 YFSETQ. This CDR3 has 13 amino acids. Deletions cut 4 bases from V and 4 bases from J, with 11 bases between. The CDR3 region has the DNA TGCGCCAGCAGCCTTGGGGACATCTATGGCTACACCTTC. Its translation is CASSLGDIYGYTF.

J is TRBJ1-2 and V is TRBV5-1; D not certain. Germline V gives CDR1 SGHRS, CDR2 YFSETQ. The CDR3 covers 17 residues. V was trimmed by 0 bases and J by 1 base, leaving 16 bases between them. The CDR3 region has the DNA TGCGCCAGCAGCTTGGCCGGGTTAGGAAGAGATAACTATGGCTACACCTTC. Protein sequence: CASSLAGLGRDNYGYTF.

The V call is TRBV11-2, the J call TRBJ1-1, with D possibly matching TRBD1 (5 bases). Germline loops: CDR1 SGHAT, CDR2 FQNNGV. V lost 1 base, J lost 2 bases, and 8 bases lay in between. CDR3 length equals 14 residues. This CDR3 reads CASSLGQGNTEAFF. CDR3 bases: TGTGCCAGCAGCTTAGGGCAGGGCAACACTGAAGCTTTCTTT.

The V gene is TRBV19, the J gene TRBJ2-2; 7 nucleotides match TRBD1. J lost 8 bases, V lost 8 bases, and 14 bases had no gene match. The CDR3 loop spans 15 amino acids. Germline-derived CDR1 and CDR2 are LNHDA and SQIVND (reference sequence). This chain's CDR3 is CASDRQGGSLGELFF. For the CDR3, the DNA is TGTGCCAGTGACCGACAGGGTGGGAGCTTAGGGGAGCTGTTTTTT.

The chain combines TRBV19 with TRBJ1-1; possible D gene TRBD1, 6 bases. This CDR3 has 16 amino acids. With 1 base removed from V and 1 base from J, the gap between germline ends came to 13 bases. The germline V gene encodes CDR1 LNHDA and CDR2 SQIVND (reference sequence). CDR3 bases: TGTGCCAGTAGTATAGGGTGGACAGCGTCGAACACTGAAGCTTTCTTT. This encodes CASSIGWTASNTEAFF.

The chain uses TRBV18 and TRBJ1-1; D uncertain. The CDR3 consists of 14 residues. The germline CDR1 and CDR2 sequences are KGHSH and LQKENI. Trimming left V 6 bases short and J 2 bases short, with 13 bases between. This CDR3 is CASSLSHGNTEAFF. CDR3 DNA: TGTGCCAGCTCCCTAAGCCACGGAAACACTGAAGCTTTCTTT.

V is TRBV5-1 and J is TRBJ2-7, with TRBD2 matching over 8 bases. Germline lookup yields CDR1 SGHRS and CDR2 YFSETQ. The CDR3 has 14 amino acids. The J segment lost 4 bases and the V segment lost 4 bases, leaving 7 bases of the junction unmatched. The CDR3 region is CASSPGGAHYEQYF. The CDR3 nucleotides read TGCGCCAGCAGCCCGGGGGGGGCGCATTACGAGCAGTACTTC.

This chain connects TRBV7-2 to TRBJ1-2; unclear D gene. V was clipped by 6 bases and J by 4 bases, with 9 bases between them. This CDR3 spans 12 amino acids. Germline V gives CDR1 SGHTA, CDR2 FQGNSA. CDR3 nucleotide sequence: TGTGCCAGCAGTTACAGCACCTATGGCTACACCTTC. This gives the protein CASSYSTYGYTF.

CDR3 nucleotides: TGTGCCAGCGGGGACAGGGGAAAACCGAACTATGGCTACACCTTC. Translation: CASGDRGKPNYGYTF. This rearrangement joins TRBV6-5 to TRBJ1-2; 10 bases line up with TRBD1. There are 15 residues in the CDR3. V shed 8 bases, J shed 2 bases, and the junction held 8 bases outside the gene matches. From germline, CDR1 is MNHEY and CDR2 SVGAGI.

The chain uses TRBV7-2 and TRBJ2-1; TRBD2 matches 10 bases. The CDR3 is 16 amino acids. In germline, CDR1 is SGHTA, CDR2 FQGNSA. V trimming: 5 bases; J trimming: 6 bases; junction bases outside the gene matches: 10. CDR3 sequence reads: CASSRKRGGQSNEQFF. The CDR3 region has the DNA TGTGCCAGCAGCCGGAAGCGGGGGGGCCAAAGCAATGAGCAGTTCTTC.

The V and J genes are TRBV11-2 and TRBJ1-2, with 9 bases identical to TRBD1. CDR1 is SGHAT, CDR2 FQNNGV, per germline. The CDR3 is made up of 14 amino acids. V was clipped by 5 bases and J by 9 bases; unmatched bases: 10. The CDR3 reads CASSNRQGESSYTF. CDR3 DNA: TGTGCCAGCAGCAACCGACAGGGGGAAAGTAGCTACACCTTC.

V is TRBV27 and J is TRBJ2-3; TRBD2 matches 8 bases. The ends lost 5 bases at V and 1 base at J; junction bases unmatched: 5. Germline CDR1 MNHEY, CDR2 SMNVEV (reference sequence). This CDR3 has 15 residues. The CDR3 coding sequence is TGTGCCAGCAGTCCACGACTAGCGCGCACAGATACGCAGTATTTT. Translating it yields CASSPRLARTDTQYF.

The sample holds a few counts of this clone. This sequence joins TRBV5-4 and TRBJ2-1; possibly TRBD2 for D (6 bases). V was pared by 0 bases and J by 4 bases, with 11 bases between. Germline assignment: CDR1 SGHNT and CDR2 YYREEE (reference sequence). The CDR3 sequence is 15 residues long. CDR3 protein: CASSLAAGRYNEQFF. As DNA, the CDR3 is TGTGCCAGCAGCTTGGCGGCGGGGAGGTACAATGAGCAGTTCTTC.

The chain carries TRBV9 and TRBJ1-4; maybe TRBD1 (6 bases). The V gene lost 4 bases and the J gene lost 8 bases, with 15 bases spanning the gap. The CDR3 consists of 14 residues. Germline CDR1 is SGDLS and CDR2 is YYNGEE. Here the CDR3 DNA reads TGTGCCAGCAGCCAAACAGGGCTCAAAGAAAAACTGTTTTTT. This translates into CASSQTGLKEKLFF.

The genes are TRBV5-4 and TRBJ1-1; no firm D call. CDR1 is SGHNT and CDR2 is YYREEE in the germline V gene (reference sequence). The V end lost 5 bases, the J end lost 2 bases, and 4 bases lay between the germline ends. This CDR3 comprises 11 residues. Here the CDR3 reads CASSSNTEAFF. CDR3 coding DNA: TGTGCCAGCAGTAGCAACACTGAAGCTTTCTTT.

This clone is a singleton in its sample. The DNA for the CDR3 is TGTGCCAGCAGTCCCCCTGCGGGGGCGGGAGAGACCCAGTACTTC. This translates into CASSPPAGAGETQYF. The rearrangement joins TRBV25-1 to TRBJ2-5; D perhaps matches TRBD2 (7 bases). V dropped 5 bases and J dropped 4 bases, with 17 bases sitting between them. CDR3 length: 15 amino acids. The germline V gene has CDR1 MGHDK and CDR2 SYGVNS.

The chain combines TRBV30 with TRBJ2-5; 8 nucleotides match TRBD1. Looked up from germline, CDR1 is GTSNPN and CDR2 is SVGIG (reference sequence). Trimming took 3 bases from V and 5 from J; bases not matched to a gene: 2. CDR3 length equals 12 residues. The CDR3 bases are TGTGCCTGGAGCAGGGGGCGGGAGACCCAGTACTTC. It specifies CAWSRGRETQYF.